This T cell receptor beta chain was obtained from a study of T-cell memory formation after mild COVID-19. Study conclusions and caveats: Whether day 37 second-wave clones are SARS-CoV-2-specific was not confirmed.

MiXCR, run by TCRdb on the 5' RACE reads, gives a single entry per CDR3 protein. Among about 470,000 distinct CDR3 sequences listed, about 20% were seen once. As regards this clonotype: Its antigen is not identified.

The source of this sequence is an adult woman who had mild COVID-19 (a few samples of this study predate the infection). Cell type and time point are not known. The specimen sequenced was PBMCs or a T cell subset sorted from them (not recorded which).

Written as DNA, the CDR3 is TGCGCCAGCAGCCAAGCATCCGGTCAGCCCCAGCATTTT. Translation: CASSQASGQPQHF. V gene TRBV4-1 combines with J gene TRBJ1-5; D is ambiguous. The length of the CDR3 is 13 residues. Germline-derived CDR1 and CDR2 are MGHRA and YSYEKL. V dropped 1 base and J dropped 6 bases, with 7 bases sitting between them.